This T cell receptor (beta chain) was documented in a study of cytomegalovirus exposure and HLA in healthy donors. Overall study results and limits: Later findings reportedly placed an Asian-associated ancestry cluster below the approximately 700-donor mean for N-insertions. Earlier analysis looked at TCR beta V segments, and most were productive about 90% or about 30% of the time. The study designated 150 to 200 TCR beta chains cytomegalovirus-associated.

Comment on this clone: Its matching antigen is unknown.

Germline V lookup: CDR1 GTSNPN, CDR2 SVGIG (reference sequence). This CDR3 spans 14 amino acids. The V gene end was trimmed by 4 bases and the J gene end by 7 bases; junction bases not matched to a gene: 8. Primers included in the PCR were 60 Vbeta and 13 Jbeta primers. Generated by immunoSEQ multiplex PCR, the TCRdb table keeps only in-frame clones and is missing some. The sample consists of some 130,000 clones, 81% of them appearing once. The rearrangement uses TRBV30 and TRBJ2-2, with 8 nucleotides matching TRBD1. The receptor's source is a man aged 18 to 30 in good health and CMV-seronegative. Material: PBMCs. For the CDR3, the DNA is TGTGCCTGGACCCCGGACAGGGAGGACGGGGAGCTGTTTTTT. It encodes CAWTPDREDGELFF.